Included here is one TCR beta chain sequence, with context. The record originates from a study of blood T cells in healthy people across ages. A sample-barcoded 5' primer and a J-beta primer mix were used in a second PCR of about 7 to 11 cycles. TCRdb recomputed calls from the 5' RACE reads with MiXCR, one row per CDR3 protein. The data show a few hundred thousand distinct CDR3 sequences, 50% to 60% seen once. The CDR3 has 15 residues. V lost 2 bases and J lost 4, with 12 bases in between. Germline lookup yields CDR1 SGHTA and CDR2 FQGNSA. This TCR derives from a man aged 55 to 70 in good health. Sample: blood. The gene calls are TRBV7-2 and TRBJ2-1; D remains ambiguous. CDR3 coding DNA: TGTGCCAGCAGCTTATTGGTGGTTGGGTACAATGAGCAGTTCTTC. Its translation is CASSLLVVGYNEQFF. The variable domain in full, with the rest retrieved from reference TRBV7-2 and TRBJ2-1, is GAGVSQSPSNKVTEKGKDVELRCDPISGHTALYWYRQSLGQGLEFLIYFQGNSAPDKSGLPSDRFSAERTGGSVSTLTIQRTQQEDSAVYLCASSLLVVGYNEQFFGPGTRLTVL.